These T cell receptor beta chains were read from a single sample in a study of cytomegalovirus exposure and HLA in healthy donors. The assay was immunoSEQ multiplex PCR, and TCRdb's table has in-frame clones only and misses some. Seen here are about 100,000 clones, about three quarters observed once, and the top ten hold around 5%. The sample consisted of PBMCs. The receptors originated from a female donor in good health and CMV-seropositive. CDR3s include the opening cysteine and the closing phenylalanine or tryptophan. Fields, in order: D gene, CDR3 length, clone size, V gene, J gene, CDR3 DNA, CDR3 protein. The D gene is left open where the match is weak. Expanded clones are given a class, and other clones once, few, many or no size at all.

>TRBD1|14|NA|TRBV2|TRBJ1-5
TGTGCCAGCAGTGCTCTGACAGGGAATCAGCCCCAGCATTTT
CASSALTGNQPQHF
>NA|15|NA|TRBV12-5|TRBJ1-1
TGTGCTAGTGGTTTGGCCAGAACAGGGAGCACTGAAGCTTTCTTT
CASGLARTGSTEAFF
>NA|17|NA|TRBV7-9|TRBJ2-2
TGTGCCAGCAGCTTATCGTATTCGGGGATATCGGCCGGGGAGCTGTTTTTT
CASSLSYSGISAGELFF
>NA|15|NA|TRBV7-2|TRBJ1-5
TGTGCCAGCAGCTTAGAGGGGCTGACGCATCAGCCCCAGCATTTT
CASSLEGLTHQPQHF
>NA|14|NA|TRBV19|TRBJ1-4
TGTGCCAGTAGGAATCCCCAGGATGATGAAAAACTGTTTTTT
CASRNPQDDEKLFF
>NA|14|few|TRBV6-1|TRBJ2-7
TGTGCCAGCAGTGAAAGGGCGGGGACCCGGGAGCAGTACTTC
CASSERAGTREQYF
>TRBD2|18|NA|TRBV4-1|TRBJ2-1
TGCGCCAGCAGCCGAACCACTTCGGCTAGCGGTAGAAATCATGAGCAGTTCTTC
CASSRTTSASGRNHEQFF
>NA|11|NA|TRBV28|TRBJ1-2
TGTGCCAGCAGTTTCTCCTCTGGCTACACCTTC
CASSFSSGYTF
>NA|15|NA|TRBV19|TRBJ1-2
TGTGCCAGCAACAGCCTCTGGGGCTCCAACTATGGCTACACCTTC
CASNSLWGSNYGYTF
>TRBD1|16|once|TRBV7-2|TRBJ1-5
TGTGCCAGCAGCTTATGGGCAGGGGGCGGGAATCAGCCCCAGCATTTT
CASSLWAGGGNQPQHF
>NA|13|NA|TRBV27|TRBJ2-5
TGTGCCAGCAGTCGGGTAGTTCAAGAGACCCAGTACTTC
CASSRVVQETQYF
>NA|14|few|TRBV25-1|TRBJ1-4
TGTGCCAGCCAAAGACCGGGACTTGGGGAAAAACTGTTTTTT
CASQRPGLGEKLFF
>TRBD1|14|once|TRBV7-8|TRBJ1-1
TGTGCCAGCAGCTTTCGGACAGGGAGGACTGAAGCTTTCTTT
CASSFRTGRTEAFF
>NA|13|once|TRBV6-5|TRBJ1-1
TGTGCCAGCAGTTACTCAAGGGAGACTGAAGCTTTCTTT
CASSYSRETEAFF
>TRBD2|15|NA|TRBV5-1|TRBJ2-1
TGCGCCAGCAGTATAGCGGGAGGGGAAAACAATGAGCAGTTCTTC
CASSIAGGENNEQFF
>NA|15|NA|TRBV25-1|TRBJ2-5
TGTGCCAGCGGGAGACTCCAGGGGTTCAAGGAGACCCAGTACTTC
CASGRLQGFKETQYF
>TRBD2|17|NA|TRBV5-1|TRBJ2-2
TGCGCCAGCAGCCCGCTAGCGGGGGCCATGAACACCGGGGAGCTGTTTTTT
CASSPLAGAMNTGELFF
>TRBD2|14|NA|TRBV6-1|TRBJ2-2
TGTGCCAGCGGAAGCGGGGTTCCCCCCGGGGAGCTGTTTTTT
CASGSGVPPGELFF
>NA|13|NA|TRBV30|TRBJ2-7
TGTGCCTGGAGTGCCCTAGCTAGCGCCGAGCAGTACTTC
CAWSALASAEQYF
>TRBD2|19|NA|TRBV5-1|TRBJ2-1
TGCGCCAGCAGCCCTGCCCATCAAACTAGCGGGAGATCTAGGAATGAGCAGTTCTTC
CASSPAHQTSGRSRNEQFF
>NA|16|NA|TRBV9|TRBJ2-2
TGTGCCAGCAGCTTACGTGACAGGCGAAGCACCGGGGAGCTGTTTTTT
CASSLRDRRSTGELFF
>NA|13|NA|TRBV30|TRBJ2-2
TGTGCCTGGAGTGTACTACGGGCCGGGGAGCTGTTTTTT
CAWSVLRAGELFF
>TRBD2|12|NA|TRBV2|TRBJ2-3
TGTGCCAGCAGGGGACTAGCGGGAGAGTGGTATTTT
CASRGLAGEWYF
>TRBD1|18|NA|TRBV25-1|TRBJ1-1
TGTGCCAGCAGGGGGGGGATCGGGACAGGGGGCTTTTGGACTGAAGCTTTCTTT
CASRGGIGTGGFWTEAFF
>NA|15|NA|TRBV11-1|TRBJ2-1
TGTGCCAGCAGCCGGGACATCAGCTCCTACAATGAGCAGTTCTTC
CASSRDISSYNEQFF
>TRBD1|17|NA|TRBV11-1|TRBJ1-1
TGTGCCAGCAGCTTAGAAGGGGACAGGATGCTAAACACTGAAGCTTTCTTT
CASSLEGDRMLNTEAFF
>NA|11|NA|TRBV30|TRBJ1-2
TGTGCCTGGTGGAGGGTACATGGCTACACCTTC
CAWWRVHGYTF
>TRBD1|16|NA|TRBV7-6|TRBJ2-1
TGTGCCAGCAGCCTAGGCGGGACAGGGATTTACAATGAGCAGTTCTTC
CASSLGGTGIYNEQFF
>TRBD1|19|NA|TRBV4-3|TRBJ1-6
TGCGCCAGCAGCCAAGACGGGGGGACAGGGGTGATGGATAATTCACCCCTCCACTTT
CASSQDGGTGVMDNSPLHF
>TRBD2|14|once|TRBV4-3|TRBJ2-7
TGCGCCAGCAGCCCTCGGACTAGCGGAGACGAGCAGTACTTC
CASSPRTSGDEQYF
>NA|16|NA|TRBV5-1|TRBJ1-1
TGCGCCGGCAGCCCAAACCGGGGGGTATCAGGAACTGAAGCTTTCTTT
CAGSPNRGVSGTEAFF
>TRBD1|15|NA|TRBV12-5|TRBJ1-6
TGTGCTAGTGGTTTGGTCCAGGGGGCAGGTTCACCCCTCCACTTT
CASGLVQGAGSPLHF
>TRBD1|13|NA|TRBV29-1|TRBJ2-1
TGCAGCGTTGGACAGGGGTTGGCGGATGAGCAGTTCTTC
CSVGQGLADEQFF
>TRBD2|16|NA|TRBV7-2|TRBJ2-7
TGTGCCAGCAGCTTAGAATTAGCGGGGTACCAGGACGAGCAGTACTTC
CASSLELAGYQDEQYF
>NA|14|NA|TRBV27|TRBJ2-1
TGTGCCAGCAGTTTAATCTTGTCTAGCAATGAGCAGTTCTTC
CASSLILSSNEQFF
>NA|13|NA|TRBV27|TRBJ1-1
TGTGCCAGCAGTTTCCGGTTGAACACTGAAGCTTTCTTT
CASSFRLNTEAFF
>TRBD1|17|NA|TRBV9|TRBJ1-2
TGTGCCAGCAGCGCTGGGACAGGAGCCGACCCTAACTATGGCTACACCTTC
CASSAGTGADPNYGYTF
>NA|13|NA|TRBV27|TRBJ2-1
TGTGCCAGCAGTTTATCGGGTAGGAGGGAGCAGTTCTTC
CASSLSGRREQFF
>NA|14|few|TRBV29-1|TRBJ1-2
TGCAGCGTTGTAGGGGCCAACCCTAACTATGGCTACACCTTC
CSVVGANPNYGYTF